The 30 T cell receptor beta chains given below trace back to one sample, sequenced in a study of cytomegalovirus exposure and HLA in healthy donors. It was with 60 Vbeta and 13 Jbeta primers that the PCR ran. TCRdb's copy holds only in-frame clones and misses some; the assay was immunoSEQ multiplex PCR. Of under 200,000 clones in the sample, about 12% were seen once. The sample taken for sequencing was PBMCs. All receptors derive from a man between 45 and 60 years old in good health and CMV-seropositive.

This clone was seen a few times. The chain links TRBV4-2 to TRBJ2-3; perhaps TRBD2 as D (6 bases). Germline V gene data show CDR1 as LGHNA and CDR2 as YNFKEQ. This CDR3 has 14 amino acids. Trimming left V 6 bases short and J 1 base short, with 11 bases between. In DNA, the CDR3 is TGTGCCAGCAGTACCTGGGGGGGCACAGATACGCAGTATTTT. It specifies CASSTWGGTDTQYF.

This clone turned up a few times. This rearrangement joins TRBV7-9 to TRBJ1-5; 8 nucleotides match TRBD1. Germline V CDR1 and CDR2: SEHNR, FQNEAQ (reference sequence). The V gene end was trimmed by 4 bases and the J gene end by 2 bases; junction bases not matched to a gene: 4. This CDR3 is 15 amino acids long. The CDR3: CASSSQGGGNQPQHF. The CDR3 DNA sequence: TGTGCCAGCAGCTCACAGGGGGGCGGCAATCAGCCCCAGCATTTT.

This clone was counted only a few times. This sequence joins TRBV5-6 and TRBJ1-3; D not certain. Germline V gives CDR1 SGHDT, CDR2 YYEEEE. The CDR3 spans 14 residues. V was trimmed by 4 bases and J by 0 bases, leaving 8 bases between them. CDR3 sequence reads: CASSLTSSGNTIYF. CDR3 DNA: TGTGCCAGCAGCCTTACGAGCTCTGGAAACACCATATATTTT.

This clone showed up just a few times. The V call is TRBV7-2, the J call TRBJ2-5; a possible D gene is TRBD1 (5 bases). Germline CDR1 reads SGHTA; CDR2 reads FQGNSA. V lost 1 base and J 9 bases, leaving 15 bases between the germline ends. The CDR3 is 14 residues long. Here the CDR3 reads CASSLGPQSRAQYF. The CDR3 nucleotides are TGTGCCAGCAGCTTAGGTCCGCAGTCCAGGGCCCAGTACTTC.

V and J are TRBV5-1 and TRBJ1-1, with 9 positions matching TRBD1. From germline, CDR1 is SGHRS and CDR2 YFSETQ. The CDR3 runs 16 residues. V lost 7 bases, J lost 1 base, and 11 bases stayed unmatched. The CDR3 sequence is CASAGGQGTRNTEAFF. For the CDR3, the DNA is TGCGCCAGCGCAGGGGGACAGGGAACTAGGAACACTGAAGCTTTCTTT.

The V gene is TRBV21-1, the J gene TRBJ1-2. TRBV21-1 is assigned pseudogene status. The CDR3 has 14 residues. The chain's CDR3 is CASSPSGLPEGYTF. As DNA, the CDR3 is TGTGCCAGCAGCCCCTCCGGACTGCCGGAGGGCTACACCTTC.

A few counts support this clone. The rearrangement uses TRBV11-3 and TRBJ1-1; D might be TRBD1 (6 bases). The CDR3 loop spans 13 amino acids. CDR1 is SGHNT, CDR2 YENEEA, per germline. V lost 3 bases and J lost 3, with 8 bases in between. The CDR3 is CASSLQGYTEAFF. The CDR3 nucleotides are TGTGCCAGCAGCTTGCAGGGGTACACTGAAGCTTTCTTT. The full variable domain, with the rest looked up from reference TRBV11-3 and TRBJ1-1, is EAGVVQSPRYKIIEKKQPVAFWCNPISGHNTLYWYLQNLGQGPELLIRYENEEAVDDSQLPKDRFSAERLKGVDSTLKIQPAELGDSAVYLCASSLQGYTEAFFGQGTRLTVV.

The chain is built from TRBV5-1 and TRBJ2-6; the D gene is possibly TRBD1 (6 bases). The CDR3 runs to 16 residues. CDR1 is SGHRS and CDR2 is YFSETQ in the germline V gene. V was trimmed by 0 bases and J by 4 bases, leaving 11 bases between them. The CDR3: CASSLDGGRGANVLTF. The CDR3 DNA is TGCGCCAGCAGCTTGGATGGGGGCCGGGGGGCCAACGTCCTGACTTTC. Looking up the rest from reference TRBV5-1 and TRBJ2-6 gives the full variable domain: KAGVTQTPRYLIKTRGQQVTLSCSPISGHRSVSWYQQTPGQGLQFLFEYFSETQRNKGNFPGRFSGRQFSNSRSEMNVSTLELGDSALYLCASSLDGGRGANVLTFGAGSRLTVL.

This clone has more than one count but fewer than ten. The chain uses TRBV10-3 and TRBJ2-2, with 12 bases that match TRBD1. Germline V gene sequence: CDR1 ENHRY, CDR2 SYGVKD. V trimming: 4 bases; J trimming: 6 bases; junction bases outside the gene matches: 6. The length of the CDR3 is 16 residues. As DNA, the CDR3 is TGTGCCATCAGTGGGACCGGGACAGGGGGCCCCGGGGAGCTGTTTTTT. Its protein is CAISGTGTGGPGELFF.

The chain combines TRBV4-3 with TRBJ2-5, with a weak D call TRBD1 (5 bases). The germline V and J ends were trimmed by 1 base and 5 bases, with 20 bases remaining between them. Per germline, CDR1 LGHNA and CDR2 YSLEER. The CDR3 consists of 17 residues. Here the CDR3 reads CASSQGHGQGRGETQYF. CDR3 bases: TGCGCCAGCAGCCAAGGTCATGGGCAGGGAAGGGGCGAGACCCAGTACTTC.

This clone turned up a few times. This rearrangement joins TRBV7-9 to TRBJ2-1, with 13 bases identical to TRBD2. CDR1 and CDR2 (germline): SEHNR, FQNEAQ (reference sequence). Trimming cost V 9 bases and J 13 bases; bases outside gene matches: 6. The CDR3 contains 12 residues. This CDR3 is CASRTSGGLQFF. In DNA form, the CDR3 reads TGTGCCAGTAGGACTAGCGGGGGACTACAGTTCTTC.

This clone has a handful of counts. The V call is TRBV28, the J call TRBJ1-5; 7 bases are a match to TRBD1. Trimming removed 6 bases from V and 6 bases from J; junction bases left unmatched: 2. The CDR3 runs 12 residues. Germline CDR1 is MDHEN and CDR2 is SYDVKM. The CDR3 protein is CASSTGVQPQHF. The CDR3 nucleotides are TGTGCCAGCAGCACAGGGGTTCAGCCCCAGCATTTT.

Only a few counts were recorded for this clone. DNA of the CDR3: TGTGCCACCAGCACTCTGGGACAGGGGAACACTGAAGCTTTCTTT. This encodes CATSTLGQGNTEAFF. The V and J genes are TRBV15 and TRBJ1-1; 9 bases fit TRBD1. Germline CDR1 is LNHNV and CDR2 is YYDKDF (reference sequence). This CDR3 region has 15 residues. J lost 1 base, V lost 4 bases, and 4 bases had no gene match.

CDR3 residues: CASTTSRQGGQPQHF. In DNA form, the CDR3 reads TGTGCCAGCACCACGAGCCGACAGGGAGGACAGCCCCAGCATTTT. V is TRBV6-4 and J is TRBJ1-5; 7 nucleotides match TRBD1. CDR1 is MRHNA, CDR2 SNTAGT, per germline. This CDR3 contains 15 residues. The J segment lost 7 bases and the V segment lost 7 bases, leaving 13 bases of the junction unmatched.

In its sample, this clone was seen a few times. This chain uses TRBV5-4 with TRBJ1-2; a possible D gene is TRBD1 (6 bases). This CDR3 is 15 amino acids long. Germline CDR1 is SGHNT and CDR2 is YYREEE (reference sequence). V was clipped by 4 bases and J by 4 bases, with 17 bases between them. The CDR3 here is CASSTPSGAPYGYTF. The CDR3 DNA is TGTGCCAGCAGCACCCCCTCAGGGGCCCCCTATGGCTACACCTTC.

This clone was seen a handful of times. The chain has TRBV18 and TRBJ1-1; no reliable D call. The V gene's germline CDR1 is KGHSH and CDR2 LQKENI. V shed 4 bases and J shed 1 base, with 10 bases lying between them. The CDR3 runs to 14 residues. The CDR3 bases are TGTGCCAGCTCACAATCCGCGGGGAACACTGAAGCTTTCTTT. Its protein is CASSQSAGNTEAFF.

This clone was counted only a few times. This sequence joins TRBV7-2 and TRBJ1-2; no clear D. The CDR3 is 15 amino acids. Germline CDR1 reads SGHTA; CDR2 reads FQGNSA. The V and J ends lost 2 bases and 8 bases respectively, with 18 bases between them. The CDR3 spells CASSLISAGPSGYTF. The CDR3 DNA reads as TGTGCCAGCAGCTTAATTTCCGCTGGCCCCTCGGGCTACACCTTC.

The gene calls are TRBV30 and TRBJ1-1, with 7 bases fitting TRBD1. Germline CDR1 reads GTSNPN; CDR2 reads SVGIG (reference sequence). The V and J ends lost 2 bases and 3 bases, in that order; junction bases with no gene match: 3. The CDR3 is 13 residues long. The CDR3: CAWSSDRDTEAFF. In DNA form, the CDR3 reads TGTGCCTGGAGTTCCGACAGGGACACTGAAGCTTTCTTT.

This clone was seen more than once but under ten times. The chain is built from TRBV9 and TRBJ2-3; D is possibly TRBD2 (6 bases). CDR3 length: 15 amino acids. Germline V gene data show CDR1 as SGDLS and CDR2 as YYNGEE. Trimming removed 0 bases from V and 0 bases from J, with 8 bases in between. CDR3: CASSVAGVSTDTQYF. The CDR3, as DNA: TGTGCCAGCAGCGTAGCGGGGGTTAGCACAGATACGCAGTATTTT.

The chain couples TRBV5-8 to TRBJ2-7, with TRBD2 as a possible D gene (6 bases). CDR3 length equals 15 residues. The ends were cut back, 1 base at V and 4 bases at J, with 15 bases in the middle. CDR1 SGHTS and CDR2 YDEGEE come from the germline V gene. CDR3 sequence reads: CASSLFRTTPYEQYV. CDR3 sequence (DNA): TGTGCCAGCAGCTTGTTTAGGACTACACCTTACGAGCAGTACGTC.

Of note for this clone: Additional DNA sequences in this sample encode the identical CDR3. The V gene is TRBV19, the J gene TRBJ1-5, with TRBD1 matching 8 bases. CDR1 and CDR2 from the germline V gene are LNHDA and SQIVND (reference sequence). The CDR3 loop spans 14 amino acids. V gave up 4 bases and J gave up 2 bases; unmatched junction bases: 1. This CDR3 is CASSTTGGNQPQHF. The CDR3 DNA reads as TGTGCCAGTAGTACGACAGGGGGCAATCAGCCCCAGCATTTT.

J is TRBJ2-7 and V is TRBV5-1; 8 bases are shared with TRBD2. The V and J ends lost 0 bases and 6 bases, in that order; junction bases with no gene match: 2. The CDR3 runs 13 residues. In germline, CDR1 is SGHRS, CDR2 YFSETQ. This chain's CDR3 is CASSLGGGREQYF. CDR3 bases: TGCGCCAGCAGCTTGGGCGGGGGGCGCGAGCAGTACTTC.

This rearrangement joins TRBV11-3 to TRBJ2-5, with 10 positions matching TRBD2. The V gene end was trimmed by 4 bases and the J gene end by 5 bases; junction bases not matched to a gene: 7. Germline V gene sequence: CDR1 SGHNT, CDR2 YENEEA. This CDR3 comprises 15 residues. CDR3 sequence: CASSSIAGGGETQYF. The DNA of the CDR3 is TGTGCCAGCAGCTCTATAGCGGGGGGAGGGGAGACCCAGTACTTC.

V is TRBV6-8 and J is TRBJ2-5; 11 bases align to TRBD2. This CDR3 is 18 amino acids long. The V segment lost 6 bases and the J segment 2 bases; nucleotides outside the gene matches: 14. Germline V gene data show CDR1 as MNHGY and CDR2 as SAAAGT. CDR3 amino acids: CASSLRTSGRLQQETQYF. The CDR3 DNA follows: TGTGCCAGCAGCCTCCGGACTAGCGGGCGTCTCCAACAAGAGACCCAGTACTTC.

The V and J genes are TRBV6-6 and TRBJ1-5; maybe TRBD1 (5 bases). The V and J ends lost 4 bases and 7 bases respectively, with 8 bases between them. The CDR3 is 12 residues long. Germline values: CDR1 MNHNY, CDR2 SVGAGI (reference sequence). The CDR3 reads CASSSQGQPQHF. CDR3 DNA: TGTGCCAGCAGTTCTCAGGGACAGCCCCAGCATTTT.

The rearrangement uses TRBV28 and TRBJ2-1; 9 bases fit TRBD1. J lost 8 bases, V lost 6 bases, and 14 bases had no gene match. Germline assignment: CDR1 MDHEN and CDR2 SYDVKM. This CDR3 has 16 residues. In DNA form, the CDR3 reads TGTGCCAGCAGCCTCTGGGGGACAGGGAGTATTGATGAGCAGTTCTTC. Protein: CASSLWGTGSIDEQFF.

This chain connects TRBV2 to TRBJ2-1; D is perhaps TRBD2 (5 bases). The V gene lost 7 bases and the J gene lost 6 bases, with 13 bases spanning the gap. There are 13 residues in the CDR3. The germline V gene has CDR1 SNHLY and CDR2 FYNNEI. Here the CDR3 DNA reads TGTGCCAGCACCACAAACGGAGGCAATGAGCAGTTCTTC. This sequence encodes CASTTNGGNEQFF.

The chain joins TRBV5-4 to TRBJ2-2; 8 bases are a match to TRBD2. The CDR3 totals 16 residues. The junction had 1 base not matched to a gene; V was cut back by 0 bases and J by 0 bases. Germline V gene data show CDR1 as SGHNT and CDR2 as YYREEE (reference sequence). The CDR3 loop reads CASSLGGGPNTGELFF. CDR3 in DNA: TGTGCCAGCAGCTTGGGCGGGGGGCCGAACACCGGGGAGCTGTTTTTT.

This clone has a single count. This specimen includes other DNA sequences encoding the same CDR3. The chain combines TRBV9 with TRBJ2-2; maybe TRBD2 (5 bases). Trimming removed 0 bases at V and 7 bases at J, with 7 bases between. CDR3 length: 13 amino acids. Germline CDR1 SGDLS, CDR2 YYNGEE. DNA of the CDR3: TGTGCCAGCAGCGTAGCGGGGAGCGGGGAGCTGTTTTTT. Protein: CASSVAGSGELFF.

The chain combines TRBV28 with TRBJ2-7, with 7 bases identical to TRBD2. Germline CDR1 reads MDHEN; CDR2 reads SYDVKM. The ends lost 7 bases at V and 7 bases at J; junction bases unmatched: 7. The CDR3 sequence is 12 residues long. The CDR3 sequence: CASNSRREEQYV. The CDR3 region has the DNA TGTGCCAGCAATTCCCGGCGGGAGGAGCAGTACGTC.